Below, 16 T cell receptor beta chains from the same sample are listed, as sequenced in a study of T cell repertoires in cytomegalovirus infection. TCRdb re-called the reads with MiXCR, one entry per CDR3 protein. The sample gives 450,000 to 600,000 distinct CDR3 sequences, around 35% of which show up once; about a sixth is in the top ten. These receptors are not linked to any known antigen. The specimen comprised cultured PBMCs, sampled from culture after CMV antigen stimulation. The receptors shown here come from a human donor in good health (CMV status not recorded). Some clones in this sample may be carry-over from other donors' samples.

The chain uses TRBV11-3 and TRBJ1-1, with 7 bases that match TRBD1. Germline V gives CDR1 SGHNT, CDR2 YENEEA. This CDR3 spans 16 amino acids. V shed 2 bases, J shed 1 base, and the junction held 7 bases outside the gene matches. The CDR3 protein is CASSLWRQGSNTEAFF. The CDR3 bases are TGTGCCAGCAGCTTATGGCGACAGGGTTCGAACACTGAAGCTTTCTTT.

V and J are TRBV24-1 and TRBJ2-3, with 8 positions matching TRBD2. The CDR3 sequence is 16 residues long. Germline CDR1 reads KGHDR; CDR2 reads SFDVKD. The ends lost 3 bases at V and 2 bases at J; junction bases unmatched: 6. CDR3 in DNA: TGTGCCACCAGTGATAAAAGCGGGAGTATCACAGATACGCAGTATTTT. Amino acids: CATSDKSGSITDTQYF.

The chain employs TRBV30 and TRBJ2-1; 12 bases fit TRBD2. J was trimmed by 7 bases and V by 4 bases; bases with no gene match: 11. The V gene's germline CDR1 is GTSNPN and CDR2 SVGIG (reference sequence). CDR3 length: 16 amino acids. The CDR3 nucleotides read TGTGCCTGGACTGGTGCCGGGACTAGCGGGTGGAATGAGCAGTTCTTC. Its protein is CAWTGAGTSGWNEQFF.

The V call is TRBV12-3 or TRBV12-4, the J call TRBJ2-3, with D hard to call. CDR3 length equals 14 residues. V was shortened by 4 bases and J by 0 bases, with 8 bases between the two germline ends. Here the CDR3 DNA reads TGTGCCAGCAGTTCGGACGGCAGCACAGATACGCAGTATTTT. This gives the protein CASSSDGSTDTQYF.

The chain is built from TRBV5-6 and TRBJ2-1, with D possibly being TRBD2 (7 bases). Trimming shortened V by 6 bases and J by 8 bases, and 24 bases separated the two germline ends. Germline CDR1 reads SGHDT; CDR2 reads YYEEEE. The CDR3 is 16 amino acids. In nucleotides, the CDR3 is TGTGCCAGCATAAGCCGGAGGACTAGAGGGGGAGATGAGCAGTTCTTC. It is translated as CASISRRTRGGDEQFF.

This clonotype was seen a handful of times. The chain is built from TRBV5-6 and TRBJ1-1; TRBD1 matches at 11 bases. Unmatched junction bases numbered 6, after V lost 4 bases and J lost 4 bases. The germline V gene has CDR1 SGHDT and CDR2 YYEEEE. The CDR3 is 15 residues long. The CDR3 loop reads CASSTRTGGFTEAFF. The CDR3, as DNA: TGTGCCAGCAGCACCCGGACAGGGGGCTTCACTGAAGCTTTCTTT. The whole variable domain, remainder taken from reference TRBV5-6 and TRBJ1-1, is DAGVTQSPTHLIKTRGQQVTLRCSPKSGHDTVSWYQQALGQGPQFIFQYYEEEERQRGNFPDRFSGHQFPNYSSELNVNALLLGDSALYLCASSTRTGGFTEAFFGQGTRLTVV.

The rearrangement uses TRBV6-2 or TRBV6-3 and TRBJ1-1; TRBD1 agrees at 8 bases. This CDR3 comprises 14 residues. Germline CDR1 is MNHEY and CDR2 is SVGEGT. V shed 5 bases and J 6 bases; nucleotides not matched to a gene: 8. CDR3 DNA: TGTGCCAGCAGTCGAGGACAGGGATGGGCTGAAGCTTTCTTT. Protein sequence: CASSRGQGWAEAFF.

The CDR3 DNA reads TGTGCCAGCAGCTCGCCTCTAGCGGACCCTAGCTCCTACGAGCAGTACTTC. Translated, it gives CASSSPLADPSSYEQYF. The V and J genes are TRBV7-9 and TRBJ2-7; 7 positions agree with TRBD2. The CDR3 is made up of 17 amino acids. Trimming cost V 4 bases and J 0 bases; bases outside gene matches: 12. Germline V lookup: CDR1 SEHNR, CDR2 FQNEAQ (reference sequence).

The chain recombines TRBV12-3 or TRBV12-4 with TRBJ2-7; 8 bases fit TRBD2. V lost 2 bases, J lost 4 bases, and 7 bases stayed unmatched. This CDR3 region has 15 residues. CDR3 nucleotides: TGTGCCAGCAGTTTACCTAGGACTAGCCAATACGAGCAGTACTTC. Translating it yields CASSLPRTSQYEQYF.

J is TRBJ2-1 and V is TRBV11-2; maybe TRBD2 (6 bases). The V end was cut by 2 bases, the J end by 0 bases, with 11 bases between. Looked up from germline, CDR1 is SGHAT and CDR2 is FQNNGV. The CDR3 contains 16 residues. The CDR3 loop is CASSLPREPSYNEQFF. CDR3 sequence (DNA): TGTGCCAGCAGCTTACCACGGGAGCCCTCCTACAATGAGCAGTTCTTC.

The chain employs TRBV24-1 and TRBJ2-7; 7 bases line up with TRBD1. After removal of 4 bases from V and 4 bases from J, the junction contained 9 bases not matched to a gene. CDR3 size: 15 residues. CDR1 is KGHDR, CDR2 SFDVKD, per germline. CDR3 region: CATSERDSNCYEQYF. The DNA for the CDR3 is TGTGCCACCAGTGAACGGGACAGCAATTGTTACGAGCAGTACTTC.

This clonotype was recorded a few times. V usage is TRBV14 and J usage is TRBJ2-1; a possible D gene is TRBD2 (6 bases). The CDR3 has 17 residues. Germline values: CDR1 SGHDN, CDR2 FVKESK. With 0 bases removed from V and 7 bases from J, the gap between germline ends came to 19 bases. The CDR3 coding sequence is TGTGCCAGCAGCCAAGATCTTAGGACGGGAGAAGGAAATGAGCAGTTCTTC. Translated, it gives CASSQDLRTGEGNEQFF.

This clonotype was seen more than once but under ten times. The CDR3 DNA reads as TGTGCCAGCAGAGACGGGACTAGCGGGAGATTCAAGTACGAGCAGTACTTC. Translated: CASRDGTSGRFKYEQYF. The chain uses TRBV6-2 or TRBV6-3 and TRBJ2-7; 14 bases line up with TRBD2. The CDR3 spans 17 residues. The V segment lost 6 bases and the J segment 4 bases; nucleotides outside the gene matches: 11. Germline V lookup: CDR1 MNHEY, CDR2 SVGEGT.

This chain links TRBV10-3 with TRBJ1-4, with D tentatively TRBD1 (5 bases). CDR1 and CDR2 (germline): ENHRY, SYGVKD. The CDR3 contains 16 residues. Trimming stripped 3 bases from V and 0 bases from J, with 11 bases between. The CDR3 region has the DNA TGTGCCATCAGTGACCCAGGGACTGCAACTAATGAAAAACTGTTTTTT. It is translated as CAISDPGTATNEKLFF.

This clonotype was counted at least ten times. An end of the junction does not agree with germline; a read error may underlie this. This chain joins TRBV7-2 and TRBJ2-7, with D unresolved. This CDR3 spans 14 amino acids. The germline CDR1 and CDR2 sequences are SGHTA and FQGNSA. CDR3: CASRLDPLQYEQYF. For the CDR3, the DNA is TGTGCCAGCAGGTTAGACCCTCTACAGTACGAGCAGTACTTC.

CDR3 amino acids: CASSFRGTNEKLFF. CDR3 in DNA: TGTGCCAGCAGCTTCCGGGGGACTAATGAAAAACTGTTTTTT. The genes are TRBV5-5 and TRBJ1-4, with D possibly TRBD1 on 5 matching bases. The CDR3 loop spans 14 amino acids. The germline gives CDR1 SGHKS, CDR2 YYEKEE (reference sequence). The V end lost 2 bases, the J end lost 2 bases, and 7 bases lay between the germline ends.